These 7 T cell receptor beta chains share one sample of origin, sequenced in a study of T cells in localized non-small cell lung cancer. Some clones are missing from TCRdb's copy, which holds only in-frame ones; the method was immunoSEQ multiplex PCR. Seen here are under 50,000 clones, 81% observed once, and the top ten hold roughly a sixth. Sequences were derived from peripheral blood mononuclear cells, sampled before any cancer treatment. These receptors all come from a man between 40 and 70 years old with stage III lung adenocarcinoma.

The chain combines TRBV18 with TRBJ1-5; D is ambiguous. The V gene lost 4 bases and the J gene lost 7 bases, with 20 bases spanning the gap. The CDR3 is 16 residues long. Germline V gene sequence: CDR1 KGHSH, CDR2 LQKENI. The DNA for the CDR3 is TGTGCCAGCTCACTCTCGGACGGGATGATAGGCCAGCCCCAGCATTTT. It encodes CASSLSDGMIGQPQHF.

The V gene is TRBV5-1, the J gene TRBJ2-7; D is perhaps TRBD1 or TRBD2 (5 bases each). This CDR3 contains 14 residues. Trimming cost V 0 bases and J 4 bases, with 11 bases left between them. The germline CDR1 and CDR2 sequences are SGHRS and YFSETQ. CDR3 bases: TGCGCCAGCAGCTTGGCAGGGACCCTTTACGAGCAGTACTTC. Its protein is CASSLAGTLYEQYF. Full variable domain (missing parts from reference TRBV5-1 and TRBJ2-7): KAGVTQTPRYLIKTRGQQVTLSCSPISGHRSVSWYQQTPGQGLQFLFEYFSETQRNKGNFPGRFSGRQFSNSRSEMNVSTLELGDSALYLCASSLAGTLYEQYFGPGTRLTVT.

This rearrangement joins TRBV4-1 to TRBJ2-2; D remains unclear. V lost 4 bases and J lost 3, with 9 bases in between. Germline CDR1 and CDR2: MGHRA and YSYEKL. The length of the CDR3 is 14 residues. Written as DNA, the CDR3 is TGCGCCAGCAGCCTTTCCTCCGACACCGGGGAGCTGTTTTTT. Protein product: CASSLSSDTGELFF.

V usage is TRBV18 and J usage is TRBJ2-7; possible D gene TRBD1, 6 bases. Germline CDR1 KGHSH, CDR2 LQKENI. The germline V and J ends were trimmed by 7 bases and 13 bases, with 23 bases remaining between them. The CDR3 runs to 13 residues. CDR3 DNA sequence: TGTGCCAGCTTCCCGCCCGGGCAGGGGATTCTTTACTTC. It specifies CASFPPGQGILYF. The entire variable domain, with the rest obtained from reference TRBV18 and TRBJ2-7, is as follows: NAGVMQNPRHLVRRRGQEARLRCSPMKGHSHVYWYRQLPEEGLKFMVYLQKENIIDESGMPKERFSAEFPKEGPSILRIQQVVRGDSAAYFCASFPPGQGILYFGPGTRLTVT.

This chain links TRBV15 with TRBJ1-1, with unresolved D. Trimming pared 4 bases from V and 7 bases from J, leaving 13 bases between. The germline V gene encodes CDR1 LNHNV and CDR2 YYDKDF (reference sequence). The CDR3 contains 13 residues. CDR3 region: CATSIGRKFEAFF. In nucleotides, the CDR3 is TGTGCCACCAGCATTGGACGGAAGTTTGAAGCTTTCTTT.

The V and J genes are TRBV9 and TRBJ2-7, with 12 bases that match TRBD1. Germline assignment: CDR1 SGDLS and CDR2 YYNGEE. There are 17 residues in the CDR3. The trim removed 1 base at V and 9 bases at J, leaving 14 bases unmatched. This CDR3 is CASSVNPSGTGGASQYF. The DNA of the CDR3 is TGTGCCAGCAGCGTAAACCCCTCCGGGACAGGGGGCGCGTCGCAGTACTTC.

In its sample, this clone was seen a few times. This chain uses TRBV2 with TRBJ2-1, with TRBD2 matching over 14 bases. From germline, CDR1 is SNHLY and CDR2 FYNNEI. With V trimmed by 3 bases and J by 12 bases, 7 bases remained unmatched. This CDR3 has 15 residues. In DNA, the CDR3 is TGTGCCAGCAGTGAGACCGGGACTAGCGGGGGAGGGCAGTTCTTC. As protein: CASSETGTSGGGQFF. Looking up the rest from reference TRBV2 and TRBJ2-1 gives the full variable domain: EPEVTQTPSHQVTQMGQEVILRCVPISNHLYFYWYRQILGQKVEFLVSFYNNEISEKSEIFDDQFSVERPDGSNFTLKIRSTKLEDSAMYFCASSETGTSGGGQFFGPGTRLTVL.